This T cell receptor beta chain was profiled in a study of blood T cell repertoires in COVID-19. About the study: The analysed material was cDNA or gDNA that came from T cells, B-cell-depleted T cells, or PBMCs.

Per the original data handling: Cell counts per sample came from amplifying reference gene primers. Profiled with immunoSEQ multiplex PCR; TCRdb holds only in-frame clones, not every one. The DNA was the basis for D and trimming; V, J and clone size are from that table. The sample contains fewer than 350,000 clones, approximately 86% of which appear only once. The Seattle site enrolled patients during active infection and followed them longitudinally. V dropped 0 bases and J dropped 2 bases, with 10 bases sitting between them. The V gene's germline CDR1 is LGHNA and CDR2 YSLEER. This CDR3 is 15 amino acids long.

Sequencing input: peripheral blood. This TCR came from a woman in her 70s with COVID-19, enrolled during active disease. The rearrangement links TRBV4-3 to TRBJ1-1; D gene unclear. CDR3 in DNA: TGCGCCAGCAGCCAAGATCGAGGTTCCAACACTGAAGCTTTCTTT. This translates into CASSQDRGSNTEAFF.